Listed below are T cell receptor beta chains from one sample, sequenced in a study of ipilimumab plus nivolumab after autologous stem cell transplantation. TCRdb's table, derived via immunoSEQ multiplex PCR, lists solely in-frame clones and lacks some. The data show about 13,000 clones, about three quarters seen once. Here the sequenced sample was PBMCs, taken in a trial of ipilimumab plus nivolumab as post-transplant consolidation. The receptors shown here come from a male donor with diffuse large B-cell lymphoma. The CDR3 runs from the conserved cysteine through the conserved F or W. D genes are given only for firm matches. Clone size is given for some rows only: seen once, a few or many times, or a class if the clone is expanded.

V,size,J,D,CDR3,DNA
TRBV11-2,NA,TRBJ1-1,TRBD1,CASRLTGGGTEAFF,TGTGCCAGCAGACTCACAGGGGGTGGCACTGAAGCTTTCTTT
TRBV6-5,NA,TRBJ2-3,TRBD1,CASSSPSRGPQYF,TGTGCCAGCAGTTCCCCTAGTAGGGGGCCGCAGTATTTT
TRBV30,NA,TRBJ1-3,NA,CAWSVRYRALSGNTIYF,TGTGCCTGGAGTGTACGGTACAGGGCATTATCTGGAAACACCATATATTTT
TRBV29-1,NA,TRBJ2-5,TRBD2,CSVELSAGRQETQYF,TGCAGCGTTGAATTGTCAGCGGGACGACAAGAGACCCAGTACTTC
TRBV29-1,few,TRBJ1-1,NA,CSVVTGDWMNTEAFF,TGCAGCGTCGTAACGGGGGATTGGATGAACACTGAAGCTTTCTTT
TRBV27,NA,TRBJ2-7,NA,CASTKLGVYEQYF,TGTGCCAGCACCAAACTAGGAGTGTACGAGCAGTACTTC
TRBV19,NA,TRBJ2-1,TRBD2,CASRPIAGVYNEQFF,TGTGCCAGTAGACCAATAGCGGGAGTATACAATGAGCAGTTCTTC
TRBV6-9,NA,TRBJ1-4,TRBD1,CASSSRQGATNEKLFF,TGTGCCAGCAGTTCCCGACAGGGCGCAACTAATGAAAAACTGTTTTTT
TRBV18,NA,TRBJ2-3,NA,CASSRGVATDTQYF,TGTGCCAGTTCAAGGGGCGTGGCGACAGATACGCAGTATTTT
TRBV18,NA,TRBJ1-2,NA,CASSRDNANYGYTF,TGTGCCAGCTCACGGGACAACGCTAACTATGGCTACACCTTC
TRBV11-2,NA,TRBJ2-7,NA,CASSLRPGWQYF,TGTGCCAGCTCTCTCAGGCCGGGGTGGCAGTACTTC
TRBV4-2,once,TRBJ2-3,NA,CASSQEGAGADTQYF,TGTGCCAGCAGCCAAGAGGGAGCAGGAGCAGATACGCAGTATTTT
TRBV7-9,NA,TRBJ1-2,TRBD1,CASSLMGTGIGYTF,TGTGCCAGCAGCTTAATGGGGACAGGGATAGGCTACACCTTC
TRBV19,NA,TRBJ1-6,NA,CASSINANSYNSPLHF,TGTGCCAGTAGTATAAATGCCAATTCCTATAATTCACCCCTCCACTTT
TRBV11-1,NA,TRBJ2-7,NA,CASSFQGLNSFEQYF,TGTGCCAGCAGCTTCCAGGGACTCAACTCGTTCGAGCAGTACTTC
TRBV4-1,NA,TRBJ2-5,NA,CASSQGRINNRQTQYF,TGCGCCAGCAGCCAGGGCCGGATTAATAACCGGCAGACCCAGTACTTC
TRBV5-4,NA,TRBJ2-7,TRBD1,CASSVPGQGYEQYF,TGTGCCAGCAGCGTGCCGGGACAGGGCTACGAGCAGTACTTC